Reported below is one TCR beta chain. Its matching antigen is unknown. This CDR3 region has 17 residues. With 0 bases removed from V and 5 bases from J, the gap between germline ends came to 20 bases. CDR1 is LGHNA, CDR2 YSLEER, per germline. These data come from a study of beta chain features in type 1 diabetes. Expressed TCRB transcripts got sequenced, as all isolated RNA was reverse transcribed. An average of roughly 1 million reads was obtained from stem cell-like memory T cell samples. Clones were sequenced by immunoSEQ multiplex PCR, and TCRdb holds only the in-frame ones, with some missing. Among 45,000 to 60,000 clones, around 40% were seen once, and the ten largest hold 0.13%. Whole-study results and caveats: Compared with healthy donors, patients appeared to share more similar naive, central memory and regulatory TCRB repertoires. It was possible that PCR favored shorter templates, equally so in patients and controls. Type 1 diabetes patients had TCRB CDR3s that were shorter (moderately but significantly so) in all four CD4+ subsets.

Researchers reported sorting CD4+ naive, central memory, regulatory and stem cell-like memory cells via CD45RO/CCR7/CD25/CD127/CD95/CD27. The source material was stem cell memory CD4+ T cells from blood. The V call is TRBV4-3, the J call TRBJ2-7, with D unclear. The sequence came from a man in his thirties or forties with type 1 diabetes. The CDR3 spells CASSQDPRPLRQNEQYF. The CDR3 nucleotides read TGCGCCAGCAGCCAAGACCCCCGGCCGCTCAGGCAGAACGAGCAGTACTTC.